The T cell receptor (beta chain) under discussion was sequenced for a study of T cells in women clearing cervical HPV infection (dated by TCRdb to the late 2010s). Looking at the study overall: The cases were 25 women with histologically confirmed HPV16-related CIN3 or worse, and 2 of those women had invasive cancers. Controls were approximately 25 women whose single incident HPV16 infection cleared within 12 months without precancer or cancer developing. Blood from cases was collected at the visit where the lesion was first found, while blood from controls was collected once the infection could no longer be detected. Among cases, blood sampling came a median of roughly 150 days after lesion detection, with an interquartile range of roughly 85 to 230 days. HLA typing was available for only a few women, so HLA type could not be excluded as a confounder. An exploratory proof-of-principle case-control study, nested within the Guanacaste HPV Natural History Study in Costa Rica, was conducted to compare TCR repertoires across cervical HPV16 outcomes. Cases and controls were matched on age within five years and on year of sample collection. A median age of approximately 34 years was observed in cases versus 37 to 45 in controls, and no significant differences in baseline characteristics were found. In the parent cohort, around 10,000 women aged 18 or older were enrolled in Guanacaste, Costa Rica, during about 1992 to 1994 and then followed for seven years. As quality controls, five blinded duplicates were added to each group, bringing the total to 60 or so samples made up of 50 or so participants and about ten replicates. Study-wide conclusions, independent of this receptor: Across sequencing depths, CIN3+ cases showed significantly higher TCR repertoire richness than controls, but evenness did not differ between the groups. Cases had lower TRBV6-7 relative abundance than controls (approximately 0.11% versus 0.16%; Bonferroni P = 0.0008). Because the number of T cells in each sample was unknown, differences in richness could reflect differing T-cell content rather than repertoire biology. Random forest classifiers that combined richness and V gene abundances separated cases from controls with an estimated AUC of around 0.8. Whether associations preceded infection or resulted from infection could not be shown with the cross-sectional design, and effector/memory subsets and HPV-specific T cells were not isolated.

Looking up the germline V gene yields CDR1 SGHTA and CDR2 FQGTGA. Spanning cysteine to phenylalanine, the CDR3 consists of 18 amino acids. The CDR3 was read in part: 45 bases, with the frame set at base 1. Concerning this clone itself: Its antigen remains undetermined. The CDR3 extends 3 residues past the end of the read, so its final part is completed from the germline J gene.

TCR beta CDR3 regions were amplified by multiplex PCR using the immunoSEQ assay from an average of roughly 1,100 ng genomic DNA per sample. To correct primer bias, the assay used a complete synthetic TCR repertoire to set an amplification baseline. The amplicons were sequenced using the Illumina platform. Per the original workflow: Sequences were error-corrected by clustering with frequency ratios and a modified nearest-neighbor algorithm, then analyzed in the immunoSEQ Analyzer with IMGT gene definitions. At each rarefaction depth, TCR richness and evenness were averaged across 20 rarefaction repeats, and any sample with fewer sequences than the depth was left out. Wilcoxon rank sum tests with FDR correction were used to compare V, D and J gene relative abundances between the groups. An intraclass correlation of just under 96% for TCR richness and an average of about 80% across some 70 gene segments were obtained from the blinded duplicates. Drawn from immuneACCESS, this table holds only the in-frame rearrangements with V and J called that TCRdb kept. Clones are partly lost; checked studies trace under half to an unresolved V gene and leave the rest unexplained. The V and J calls and clone size were taken over from that table, and D and trimming were inferred from the DNA. This sample's clone table shows around 46,000 clones. Roughly a third of the sample goes to the ten largest clones.

Every participant had a single incident cervical HPV16 infection, and prevalent HPV16 infections were excluded. Cervical HPV DNA was detected by MY09/MY11 PCR, and genotyping was performed by dot-blot hybridization. Roughly 15 mL of heparinized blood was centrifuged, after which the buffy coat was aliquoted, frozen at -30 degrees C, and then stored at -80 degrees C. Genomic DNA was extracted from buffy coat specimens using QIAGEN kits. The TCR originated in a woman between 18 and 75 years old with a cervical HPV16 infection that either progressed to CIN3+ or cleared (not recorded which). Specimen: blood buffy coat. The chain employs TRBV7-3 and TRBJ1-2; the D gene remains uncertain. The CDR3 sequence is CASSFGLAGSFPYNDYTF. Incomplete CDR3 DNA: TGTGCCAGCAGCTTTGGACTAGCGGGGTCCTTCCCCTACAATGAC. With the portions outside the CDR3 filled from the reference TRBV7-3 and TRBJ1-2 genes, the complete variable region becomes GAGVSQTPSNKVTEKGKYVELRCDPISGHTALYWYRQSLGQGPEFLIYFQGTGAADDSGLPNDRFFAVRPEGSVSTLKIQRTERGDSAVYLCASSFGLAGSFPYNDYTFGSGTRLTVV.